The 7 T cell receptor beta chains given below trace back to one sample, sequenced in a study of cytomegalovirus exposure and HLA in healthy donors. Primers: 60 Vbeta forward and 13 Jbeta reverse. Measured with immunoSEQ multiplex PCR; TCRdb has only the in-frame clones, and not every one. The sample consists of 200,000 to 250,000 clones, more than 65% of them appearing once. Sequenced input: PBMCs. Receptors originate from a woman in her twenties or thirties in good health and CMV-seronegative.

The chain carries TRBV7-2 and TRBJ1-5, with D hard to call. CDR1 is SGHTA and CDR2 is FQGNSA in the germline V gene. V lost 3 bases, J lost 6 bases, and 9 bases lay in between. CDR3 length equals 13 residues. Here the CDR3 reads CASSFEEGQPQHF. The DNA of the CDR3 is TGTGCCAGCAGCTTCGAAGAGGGTCAGCCCCAGCATTTT. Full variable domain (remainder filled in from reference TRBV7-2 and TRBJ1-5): GAGVSQSPSNKVTEKGKDVELRCDPISGHTALYWYRQSLGQGLEFLIYFQGNSAPDKSGLPSDRFSAERTGGSVSTLTIQRTQQEDSAVYLCASSFEEGQPQHFGDGTRLSIL.

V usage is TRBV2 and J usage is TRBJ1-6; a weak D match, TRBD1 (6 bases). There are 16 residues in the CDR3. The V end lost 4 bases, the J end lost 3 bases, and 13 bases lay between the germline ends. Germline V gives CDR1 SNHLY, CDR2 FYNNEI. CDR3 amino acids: CASSGGRTVYNSPLHF. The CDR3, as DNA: TGTGCCAGCAGTGGAGGCCGGACAGTCTATAATTCACCCCTCCACTTT.

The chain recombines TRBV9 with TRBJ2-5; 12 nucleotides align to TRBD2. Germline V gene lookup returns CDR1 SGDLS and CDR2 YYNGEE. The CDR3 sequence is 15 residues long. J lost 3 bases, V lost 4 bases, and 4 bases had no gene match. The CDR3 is CASSTRLAGEETQYF. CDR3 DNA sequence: TGTGCCAGCAGCACCCGACTAGCGGGAGAAGAGACCCAGTACTTC.

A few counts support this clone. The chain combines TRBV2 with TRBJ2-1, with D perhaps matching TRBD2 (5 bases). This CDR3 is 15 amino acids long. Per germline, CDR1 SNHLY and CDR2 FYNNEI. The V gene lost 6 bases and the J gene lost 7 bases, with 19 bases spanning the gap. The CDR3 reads CASRANGNPRNEQFF. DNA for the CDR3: TGTGCCAGCAGGGCCAACGGGAACCCTAGAAATGAGCAGTTCTTC.

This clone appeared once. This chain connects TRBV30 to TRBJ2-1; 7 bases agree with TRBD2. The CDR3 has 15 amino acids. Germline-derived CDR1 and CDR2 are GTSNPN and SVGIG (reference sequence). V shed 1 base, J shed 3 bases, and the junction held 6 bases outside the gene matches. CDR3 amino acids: CAWSAGSGNYNEQFF. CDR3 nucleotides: TGTGCCTGGAGTGCAGGGAGCGGGAACTACAATGAGCAGTTCTTC.

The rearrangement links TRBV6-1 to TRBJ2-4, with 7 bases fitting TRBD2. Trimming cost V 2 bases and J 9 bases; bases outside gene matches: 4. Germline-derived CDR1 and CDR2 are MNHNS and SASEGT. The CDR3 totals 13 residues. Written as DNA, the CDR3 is TGTGCCAGCAGTGAATGGACTAGTGCCATTCAGTACTTC. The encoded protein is CASSEWTSAIQYF.

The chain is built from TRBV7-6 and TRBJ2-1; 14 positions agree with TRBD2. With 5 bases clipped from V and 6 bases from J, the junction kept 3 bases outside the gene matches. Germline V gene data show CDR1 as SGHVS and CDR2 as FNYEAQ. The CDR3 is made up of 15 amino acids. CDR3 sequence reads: CASSAGTSGSNEQFF. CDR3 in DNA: TGTGCCAGCAGCGCTGGGACTAGCGGGAGCAATGAGCAGTTCTTC. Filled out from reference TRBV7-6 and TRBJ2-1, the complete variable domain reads GAGVSQSPRYKVTKRGQDVALRCDPISGHVSLYWYRQALGQGPEFLTYFNYEAQQDKSGLPNDRFSAERPEGSISTLTIQRTEQRDSAMYRCASSAGTSGSNEQFFGPGTRLTVL.